These T cell receptor beta chains were read from a single sample in a study of cytotoxic CD8 clonotypes in ibrutinib-treated CLL. Generated by immunoSEQ multiplex PCR, the TCRdb table keeps only in-frame clones and is missing some. The sample shows approximately 84,000 clones, roughly 84% of them seen only once. Material: PBMCs, obtained before ibrutinib treatment. These receptors all stem from a human donor with chronic lymphocytic leukemia. CDR3s include the opening cysteine and the closing phenylalanine or tryptophan. The D gene is left open where the match is weak. The listing skips clone size in some rows; elsewhere it reads once, few, many or a size class.

TRBV7-9,TRBJ1-1,-,-,CASSPPGPSEAFF,TGTGCCAGCAGCCCCCCCGGGCCGAGTGAAGCTTTCTTT
TRBV28,TRBJ1-2,-,-,CASGSGDGSYGYTF,TGTGCCAGCGGAAGCGGGGACGGGAGCTATGGCTACACCTTC
TRBV10-1,TRBJ2-1,-,-,CASGVVSGGEQFF,TGCGCCAGCGGTGTGGTATCAGGCGGGGAGCAGTTCTTC
TRBV7-3,TRBJ2-1,TRBD2,once,CASSSSGGFLGNEQFF,TGTGCCAGCAGCTCTAGCGGGGGTTTTTTAGGTAATGAGCAGTTCTTC
TRBV30,TRBJ1-2,TRBD1,-,CAWSALALETGGGNYGYTF,TGTGCCTGGAGTGCCCTCGCTCTCGAAACAGGGGGAGGGAATTATGGCTACACCTTC
TRBV27,TRBJ2-2,-,-,CASSLLSRGNTGELFF,TGTGCCAGCAGTTTATTGTCCCGGGGAAACACCGGGGAGCTGTTTTTT
TRBV6-6,TRBJ1-1,-,-,CASSAARESGTEAFF,TGTGCCAGCAGTGCAGCCAGGGAGTCAGGGACTGAAGCTTTCTTT
TRBV28,TRBJ1-1,-,-,CASSLGVGRDTEAFF,TGTGCCAGCAGTTTAGGGGTAGGGAGAGACACTGAAGCTTTCTTT
TRBV19,TRBJ2-7,-,once,CASSSGNSYEQYF,TGTGCCAGTAGTTCTGGAAATTCCTACGAGCAGTACTTC
TRBV7-8,TRBJ2-1,TRBD2,-,CASSLAGGGQGEQFF,TGTGCCAGCAGCCTAGCGGGAGGGGGTCAGGGTGAGCAGTTCTTC
TRBV5-6,TRBJ2-7,TRBD1,few,CASSHGQGLPGQYF,TGTGCCAGCAGCCACGGACAGGGCCTACCTGGGCAGTACTTC
TRBV10-2,TRBJ2-5,-,-,CASSGGGRGETQYF,TGCGCCAGCAGTGGTGGGGGACGGGGAGAGACCCAGTACTTC
TRBV21-1,TRBJ2-3,-,-,CASGGGTDTQYF,TGTGCCAGTGGGGGGGGCACAGATACGCAGTATTTT
TRBV18,TRBJ2-7,-,-,CASSPGDGSYEQYF,TGTGCCAGCTCACCAGGGGACGGCTCCTACGAGCAGTACTTC
TRBV10-2,TRBJ2-7,TRBD1,once,CASSDSGTGEYEQYF,TGCGCCAGCAGTGACTCCGGGACAGGGGAGTACGAGCAGTACTTC
TRBV2,TRBJ2-2,TRBD1,-,CASSGTGGFFGELFF,TGTGCCAGCAGTGGGACAGGGGGTTTTTTCGGGGAGCTGTTTTTT
TRBV7-8,TRBJ1-4,-,once,CASSLNGASEKLFF,TGTGCCAGCAGCTTAAACGGGGCATCGGAAAAACTGTTTTTT
TRBV7-3,TRBJ2-1,TRBD2,-,CASSLKGTSGLAGGMGQFF,TGTGCCAGCAGCTTAAAGGGGACCTCGGGACTAGCGGGAGGTATGGGGCAGTTCTTC
TRBV12-5,TRBJ2-1,-,-,CASGLDWGATGARNNEQFF,TGTGCTAGTGGTTTGGACTGGGGAGCGACGGGAGCGAGGAACAATGAGCAGTTCTTC
TRBV2,TRBJ2-7,-,-,CASSRGASSYEQYF,TGTGCCAGCTCCCGGGGAGCGAGCTCCTACGAGCAGTACTTC
TRBV13,TRBJ2-7,TRBD1,-,CASTPGGIGEQYF,TGTGCCAGCACTCCAGGGGGAATCGGCGAGCAGTACTTC
TRBV11-3,TRBJ2-3,-,-,CASSSPGGNTDTQYF,TGTGCCAGCAGCTCCCCCGGGGGTAACACAGATACGCAGTATTTT
TRBV14,TRBJ2-5,-,-,CASSQDQTDSQETQYF,TGTGCCAGCAGCCAGGACCAAACCGACAGCCAAGAGACCCAGTACTTC
TRBV6-1,TRBJ1-1,-,once,CASSPTGNTEAFF,TGTGCCAGCAGCCCCACAGGGAACACTGAAGCTTTCTTT
TRBV6-6,TRBJ1-5,-,-,CASSYSLTGSQPQHF,TGTGCCAGCAGTTACTCGCTCACAGGCAGTCAGCCCCAGCATTTT
TRBV19,TRBJ2-1,TRBD1,-,CASSILTGSSYNEQFF,TGTGCCAGTAGTATCCTGACAGGGAGCTCCTACAATGAGCAGTTCTTC
TRBV13,TRBJ2-7,-,-,CASSQGHPFSYEQYF,TGTGCCAGCAGCCAGGGACACCCTTTCTCCTACGAGCAGTACTTC
TRBV5-1,TRBJ1-2,TRBD1,-,CASSSGQGIRYGYTF,TGCGCCAGCAGCTCCGGACAGGGGATTAGGTATGGCTACACCTTC
TRBV7-8,TRBJ1-4,-,-,CASSPPEANEKLFF,TGTGCCAGCAGCCCACCTGAGGCTAATGAAAAACTGTTTTTT
TRBV5-6,TRBJ1-3,-,-,CASSLLAGNTIYF,TGTGCCAGCAGCTTGTTGGCTGGAAACACCATATATTTT
TRBV7-7,TRBJ2-5,-,-,CASSPSGVPETQYF,TGTGCCAGCAGCCCATCCGGGGTACCGGAGACCCAGTACTTC
TRBV19,TRBJ1-5,TRBD1,few,CASSGDRDQPQHF,TGTGCCAGTAGTGGAGACAGGGACCAGCCCCAGCATTTT
TRBV7-9,TRBJ2-7,TRBD2,-,CASSQAVLAGDEQYF,TGTGCCAGCAGCCAGGCGGTACTAGCGGGAGATGAGCAGTACTTC
TRBV6-1,TRBJ2-7,-,-,CASSEASGVVYEQYF,TGTGCCAGCAGTGAAGCATCAGGGGTCGTATACGAGCAGTACTTC
TRBV19,TRBJ2-7,-,-,CASSPGRGDEQYF,TGTGCCAGTAGCCCCGGACGTGGCGACGAGCAGTACTTC
TRBV28,TRBJ2-3,-,-,CASAVTDTQYF,TGTGCCAGCGCCGTAACGGATACGCAGTATTTT
TRBV27,TRBJ1-1,-,-,CASSSSLTVNTEAFF,TGTGCCAGCAGTTCCTCCCTGACTGTGAACACTGAAGCTTTCTTT
TRBV27,TRBJ2-1,-,once,CASSPQGENNEQFF,TGTGCCAGCAGCCCCCAGGGCGAAAACAATGAGCAGTTCTTC
TRBV19,TRBJ1-1,-,-,CASSIAGQTSRTEAFF,TGTGCCAGTAGTATAGCCGGACAAACCTCACGGACTGAAGCTTTCTTT
TRBV11-2,TRBJ1-3,TRBD1,-,CASSKDRAHSGNTIYF,TGTGCCAGCAGCAAGGACAGGGCTCACTCTGGAAACACCATATATTTT
TRBV27,TRBJ2-3,TRBD2,-,CASSPGTSFGDTQYF,TGTGCCAGCAGTCCAGGGACTAGCTTCGGGGACACGCAGTATTTT
TRBV29-1,TRBJ2-7,TRBD1,-,CSVEGDRGTPYEQYF,TGCAGCGTTGAAGGGGACAGGGGAACCCCCTACGAGCAGTACTTC
TRBV11-2,TRBJ1-1,-,-,CASSLRGQEHEAFF,TGTGCCAGCAGCTTAAGAGGGCAGGAGCATGAAGCTTTCTTT
TRBV4-2,TRBJ2-2,-,-,CASSQDAISRTGELFF,TGTGCCAGCAGCCAAGACGCCATCTCGCGCACCGGGGAGCTGTTTTTT
TRBV19,TRBJ1-1,TRBD1,-,CASSIRGTAEAFF,TGTGCCAGTAGTATAAGGGGGACAGCTGAAGCTTTCTTT
TRBV6-5,TRBJ1-4,-,-,CASSYTGAGSKLFF,TGTGCCAGCAGTTACACGGGGGCTGGGTCGAAACTGTTTTTT
TRBV5-1,TRBJ2-1,-,-,CASSLASGARYNEQFF,TGCGCCAGCAGCTTGGCCTCAGGAGCCAGGTACAATGAGCAGTTCTTC
TRBV19,TRBJ2-7,TRBD1,-,CASSTHLLGQGYEQYF,TGTGCCAGTAGCACCCACCTCTTGGGACAGGGGTACGAGCAGTACTTC
TRBV4-2,TRBJ2-3,-,-,CASSQMFGGPDTQYF,TGTGCCAGCAGCCAAATGTTCGGAGGGCCAGATACGCAGTATTTT
TRBV27,TRBJ2-7,-,-,CASSLSWGEGITYEQYF,TGTGCCAGCAGTTTATCGTGGGGGGAAGGGATCACCTACGAGCAGTACTTC
TRBV7-9,TRBJ2-5,TRBD2,-,CASSPRTRGETQYF,TGTGCCAGCAGCCCCCGGACTAGAGGGGAGACCCAGTACTTC
TRBV7-2,TRBJ2-1,-,-,CASSSRSAALGDEQFF,TGTGCCAGCAGCTCCCGGTCTGCTGCGCTTGGGGATGAGCAGTTCTTC
TRBV6-6,TRBJ2-1,-,once,CASSYTMDLGPNEQFF,TGTGCCAGCAGTTACACCATGGATCTTGGGCCTAATGAGCAGTTCTTC
TRBV9,TRBJ2-1,-,once,CASSPFTGVDEQFF,TGTGCCAGCAGCCCCTTTACGGGCGTCGATGAGCAGTTCTTC
TRBV18,TRBJ1-1,-,-,CASSPMRGRSNTEAFF,TGTGCCAGCTCACCAATGAGGGGAAGATCTAACACTGAAGCTTTCTTT
TRBV5-8,TRBJ1-3,-,once,CASSLGQGPNTIYF,TGTGCCAGCAGCTTGGGTCAGGGCCCAAACACCATATATTTT
TRBV6-5,TRBJ2-1,TRBD1,-,CASSFGQGTYNEQFF,TGTGCCAGCAGTTTTGGACAGGGGACCTACAATGAGCAGTTCTTC
TRBV5-4,TRBJ2-5,-,-,CASSLGRRGETQYF,TGTGCCAGCAGCTTGGGGAGAAGGGGGGAGACCCAGTACTTC
TRBV19,TRBJ1-1,-,-,CASSMMAGAQAFF,TGTGCCAGTAGTATGATGGCCGGCGCCCAAGCTTTCTTT